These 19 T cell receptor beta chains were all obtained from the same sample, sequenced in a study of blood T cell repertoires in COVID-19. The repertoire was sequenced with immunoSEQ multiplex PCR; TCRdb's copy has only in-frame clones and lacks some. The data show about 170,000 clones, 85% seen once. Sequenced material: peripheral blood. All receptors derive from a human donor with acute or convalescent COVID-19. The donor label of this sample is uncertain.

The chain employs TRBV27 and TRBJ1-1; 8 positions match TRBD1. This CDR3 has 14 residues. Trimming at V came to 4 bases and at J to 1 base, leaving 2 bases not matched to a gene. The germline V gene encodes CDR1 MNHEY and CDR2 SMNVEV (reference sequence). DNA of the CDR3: TGTGCCAGCAGTTCGGGGACAGGGAACACTGAAGCTTTCTTT. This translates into CASSSGTGNTEAFF.

Written as DNA, the CDR3 is TGTGCCAGCAGCTTATCCGGGACAGGGGTAGAGCCCCAGCATTTT. This codes for CASSLSGTGVEPQHF. The V and J genes are TRBV7-9 and TRBJ1-5, with TRBD1 identical over 10 bases. The CDR3 length is 15 residues. The trim removed 2 bases at V and 8 bases at J, leaving 6 bases unmatched. Germline CDR1 and CDR2: SEHNR and FQNEAQ (reference sequence).

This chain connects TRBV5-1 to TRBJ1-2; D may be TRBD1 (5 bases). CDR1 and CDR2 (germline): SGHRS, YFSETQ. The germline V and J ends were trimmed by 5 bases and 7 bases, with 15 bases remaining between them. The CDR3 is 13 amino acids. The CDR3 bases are TGCGCCAGCAGTTTCCAGGGATTGGCTGGCTACACCTTC. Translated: CASSFQGLAGYTF. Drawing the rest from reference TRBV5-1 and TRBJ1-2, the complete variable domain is KAGVTQTPRYLIKTRGQQVTLSCSPISGHRSVSWYQQTPGQGLQFLFEYFSETQRNKGNFPGRFSGRQFSNSRSEMNVSTLELGDSALYLCASSFQGLAGYTFGSGTRLTVV.

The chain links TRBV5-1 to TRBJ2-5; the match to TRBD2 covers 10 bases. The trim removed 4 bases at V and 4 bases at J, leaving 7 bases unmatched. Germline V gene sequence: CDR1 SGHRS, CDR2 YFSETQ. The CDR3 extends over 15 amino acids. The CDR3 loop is CASSRPLAGGETQYF. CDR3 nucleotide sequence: TGCGCCAGCAGCCGACCTTTAGCGGGAGGAGAGACCCAGTACTTC.

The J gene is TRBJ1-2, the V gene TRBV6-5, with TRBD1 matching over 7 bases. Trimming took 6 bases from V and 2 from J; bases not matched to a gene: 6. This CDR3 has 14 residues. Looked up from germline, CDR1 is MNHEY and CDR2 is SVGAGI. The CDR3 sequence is CASRSSGGNYGYTF. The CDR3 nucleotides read TGTGCCAGCAGATCCTCAGGGGGAAACTATGGCTACACCTTC.

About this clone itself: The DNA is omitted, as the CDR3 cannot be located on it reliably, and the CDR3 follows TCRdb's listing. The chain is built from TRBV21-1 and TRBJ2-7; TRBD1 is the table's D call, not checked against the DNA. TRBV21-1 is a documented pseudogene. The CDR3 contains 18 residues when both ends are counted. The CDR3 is CASSKKPWGTGSSYEQYF.

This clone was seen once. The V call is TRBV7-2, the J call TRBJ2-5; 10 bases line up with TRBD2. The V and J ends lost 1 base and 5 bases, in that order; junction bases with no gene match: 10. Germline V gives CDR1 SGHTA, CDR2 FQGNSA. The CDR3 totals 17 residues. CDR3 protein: CASSLVYRAGGVETQYF. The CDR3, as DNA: TGTGCCAGCAGCTTAGTTTATCGAGCGGGGGGGGTTGAGACCCAGTACTTC.

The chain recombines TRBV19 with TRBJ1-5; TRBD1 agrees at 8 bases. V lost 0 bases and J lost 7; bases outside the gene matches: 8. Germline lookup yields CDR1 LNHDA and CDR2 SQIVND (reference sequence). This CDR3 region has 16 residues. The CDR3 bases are TGTGCCAGTAGTATAGACCAAGGACAGGGAAGGCAGCCCCAGCATTTT. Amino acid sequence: CASSIDQGQGRQPQHF.

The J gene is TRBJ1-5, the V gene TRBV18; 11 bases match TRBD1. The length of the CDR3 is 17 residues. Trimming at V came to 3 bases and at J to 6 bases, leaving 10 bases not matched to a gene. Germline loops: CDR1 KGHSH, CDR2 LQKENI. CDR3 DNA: TGTGCCAGCTCACCCGGGACAGGGGGTCTTTTGAGTCAGCCCCAGCATTTT. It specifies CASSPGTGGLLSQPQHF.

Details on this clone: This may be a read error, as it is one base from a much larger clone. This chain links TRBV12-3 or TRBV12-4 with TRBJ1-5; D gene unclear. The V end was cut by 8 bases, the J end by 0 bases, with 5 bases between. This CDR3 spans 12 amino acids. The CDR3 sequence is CASGSSNQPQHF. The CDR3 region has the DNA TGTGCCAGCGGTAGTAGCAATCAGCCCCAGCATTTT.

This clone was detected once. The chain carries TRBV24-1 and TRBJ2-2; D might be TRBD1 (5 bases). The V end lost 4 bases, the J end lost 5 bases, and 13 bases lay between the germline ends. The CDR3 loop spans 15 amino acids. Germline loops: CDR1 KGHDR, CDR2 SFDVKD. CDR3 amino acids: CATSEGELGTGELFF. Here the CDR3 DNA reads TGTGCCACCAGTGAAGGGGAATTAGGGACCGGGGAGCTGTTTTTT.

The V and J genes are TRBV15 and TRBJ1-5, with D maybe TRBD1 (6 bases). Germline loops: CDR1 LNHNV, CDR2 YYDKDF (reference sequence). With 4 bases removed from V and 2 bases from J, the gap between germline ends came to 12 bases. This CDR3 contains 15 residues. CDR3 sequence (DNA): TGTGCCACCAGCACCACAGGGTACGGCAATCAGCCCCAGCATTTT. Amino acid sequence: CATSTTGYGNQPQHF.

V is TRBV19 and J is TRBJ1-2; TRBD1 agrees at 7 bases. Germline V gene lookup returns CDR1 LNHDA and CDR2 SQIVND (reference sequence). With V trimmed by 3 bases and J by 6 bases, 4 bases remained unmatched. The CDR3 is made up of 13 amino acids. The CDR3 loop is CASSIDRVDGYTF. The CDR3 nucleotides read TGTGCCAGTAGTATCGACAGGGTAGATGGCTACACCTTC.

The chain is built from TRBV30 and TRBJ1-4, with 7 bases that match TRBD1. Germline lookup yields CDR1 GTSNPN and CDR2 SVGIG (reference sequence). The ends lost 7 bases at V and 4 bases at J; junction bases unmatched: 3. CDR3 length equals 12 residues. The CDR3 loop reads CASDRFNEKLFF. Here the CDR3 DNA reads TGTGCCTCGGACAGGTTTAATGAAAAACTGTTTTTT.

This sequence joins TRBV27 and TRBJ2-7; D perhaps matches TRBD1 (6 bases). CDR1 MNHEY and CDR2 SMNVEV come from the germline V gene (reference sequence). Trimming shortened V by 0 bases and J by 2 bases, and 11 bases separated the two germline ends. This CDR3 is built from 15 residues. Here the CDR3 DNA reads TGTGCCAGCAGTTTATCCAGGGGCGGCCCCTACGAGCAGTACTTC. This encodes CASSLSRGGPYEQYF.

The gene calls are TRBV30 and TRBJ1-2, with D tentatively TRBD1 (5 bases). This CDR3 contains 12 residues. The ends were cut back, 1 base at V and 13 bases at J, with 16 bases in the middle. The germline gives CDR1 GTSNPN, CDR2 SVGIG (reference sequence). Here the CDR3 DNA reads TGTGCCTGGAGTGCTCCTTATCCGGGACTCACCTTC. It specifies CAWSAPYPGLTF.

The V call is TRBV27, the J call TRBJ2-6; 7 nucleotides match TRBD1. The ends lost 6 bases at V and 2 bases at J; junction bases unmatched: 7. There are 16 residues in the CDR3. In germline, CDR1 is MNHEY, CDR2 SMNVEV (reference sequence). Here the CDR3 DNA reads TGTGCCAGCAGCCCGAGTGACAGGGCTGGGGCCAACGTCCTGACTTTC. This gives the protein CASSPSDRAGANVLTF.

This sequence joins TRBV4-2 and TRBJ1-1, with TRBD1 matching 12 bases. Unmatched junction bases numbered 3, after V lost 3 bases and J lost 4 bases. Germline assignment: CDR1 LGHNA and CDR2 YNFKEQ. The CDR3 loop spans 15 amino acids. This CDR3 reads CASSQGQGARTEAFF. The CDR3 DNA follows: TGTGCCAGCAGCCAGGGACAGGGGGCGCGCACTGAAGCTTTCTTT.

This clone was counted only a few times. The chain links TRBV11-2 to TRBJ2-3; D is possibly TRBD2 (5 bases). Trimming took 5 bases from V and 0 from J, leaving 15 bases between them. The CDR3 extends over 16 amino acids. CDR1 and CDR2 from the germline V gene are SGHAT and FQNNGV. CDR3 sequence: CASSPRVGMSTDTQYF. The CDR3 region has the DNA TGTGCCAGCAGCCCGAGGGTCGGAATGAGCACAGATACGCAGTATTTT.